Presented here are 25 T cell receptor beta chains from one specimen sequenced in a study of post-analysis software for immune sequencing data. These receptors have no known antigen. Findings of the study overall: Roughly 5 TRBV segments occurring more often in patients than controls included TRBV5-6, TRBV5-1 and TRBV20-1.

Unique molecular identifiers were present in the TCR beta cDNA libraries. TCRdb analysed the PCR reads with MiXCR anew, one entry per CDR3 protein. The sample holds about 500,000 distinct CDR3 sequences, around 40% seen once. The sample comprised blood. These receptors came from a girl aged 5-17 years with multiple sclerosis.

This clonotype has a handful of counts. This chain uses TRBV20-1 with TRBJ1-2; unclear D gene. Germline values: CDR1 DFQATT, CDR2 SNEGSKA (reference sequence). Trimming took 1 base from V and 4 from J, leaving 4 bases between them. CDR3 length equals 11 residues. The CDR3, as DNA: TGCAGTGCTAGAGGGGTCTATGGCTACACCTTC. It is translated as CSARGVYGYTF.

The chain links TRBV7-2 to TRBJ2-1, with a tentative D call TRBD2 (6 bases). Germline V lookup: CDR1 SGHTA, CDR2 FQGNSA. This CDR3 is built from 14 residues. V dropped 5 bases and J dropped 5 bases, with 13 bases sitting between them. The CDR3 region is CASSPGLTHNEQFF. DNA of the CDR3: TGTGCCAGCAGCCCGGGACTGACCCACAATGAGCAGTTCTTC.

The chain carries TRBV27 and TRBJ2-7, with TRBD2 matching 7 bases. The end of the DNA is better explained by TRBJ2-5, so the J call may be wrong. CDR3 length equals 13 residues. Germline-derived CDR1 and CDR2 are MNHEY and SMNVEV (reference sequence). In DNA form, the CDR3 reads TGTGCCAGCAGTTGGACTAGATCAGAGACCCAGTACTTC. This codes for CASSWTRSETQYF.

In nucleotides, the CDR3 is TGCGCCAGCAGCCACCCCGGCGGCGAGACCCAGCATTTT. Translation gives CASSHPGGETQHF. The gene calls are TRBV4-1 and TRBJ1-5; D ambiguous. Trimming left V 3 bases short and J 11 bases short, with 14 bases between. In germline, CDR1 is MGHRA, CDR2 YSYEKL. The CDR3 totals 13 residues.

This clonotype has more than one count but fewer than ten. The chain links TRBV20-1 to TRBJ2-5; 7 bases map to TRBD1. The CDR3 is 16 amino acids. Germline CDR1 reads DFQATT; CDR2 reads SNEGSKA (reference sequence). The J segment lost 1 base and the V segment lost 0 bases, leaving 8 bases of the junction unmatched. CDR3 in DNA: TGCAGTGCTAGAGATCCCTTAGGGGGCGGCCAAGAGACCCAGTACTTC. Translation: CSARDPLGGGQETQYF.

This clonotype was seen only a few times. The chain joins TRBV29-1 to TRBJ2-5, with 10 positions matching TRBD2. Germline CDR1 SQVTM, CDR2 ANQGSEA. V gave up 5 bases and J gave up 4 bases; unmatched junction bases: 4. The CDR3 has 13 amino acids. CDR3 sequence: CSVSSGRRETQYF. CDR3 in DNA: TGCAGCGTTTCTAGCGGGAGACGAGAGACCCAGTACTTC.

This clonotype was picked up a small number of times. J is TRBJ2-1 and V is TRBV25-1; 9 bases agree with TRBD2. Germline values: CDR1 MGHDK, CDR2 SYGVNS. The CDR3 consists of 16 residues. The V and J ends lost 3 bases and 1 base, in that order; junction bases with no gene match: 4. In DNA, the CDR3 is TGTGCCAGCAGTGATATTAGCGGGAGATCCTACAATGAGCAGTTCTTC. Amino acid sequence: CASSDISGRSYNEQFF. The full variable domain, completed using reference TRBV25-1 and TRBJ2-1, is EADIYQTPRYLVIGTGKKITLECSQTMGHDKMYWYQQDPGMELHLIHYSYGVNSTEKGDLSSESTVSRIRTEHFPLTLESARPSHTSQYLCASSDISGRSYNEQFFGPGTRLTVL.

The chain uses TRBV28 and TRBJ2-5; the match to TRBD2 covers 7 bases. The last part of the DNA fits TRBJ2-1 better; the J call may be wrong. Germline V gene lookup returns CDR1 MDHEN and CDR2 SYDVKM. This CDR3 region has 15 residues. The CDR3 DNA reads TGTGCCAGCAGTTTGAGCGGGGAGTACCAAGAGACCCAGTTCTTC. As protein: CASSLSGEYQETQFF.

The V gene is TRBV6-2 or TRBV6-3, the J gene TRBJ1-5; 7 bases fit TRBD1. With V trimmed by 6 bases and J by 6 bases, 5 bases remained unmatched. This CDR3 comprises 13 residues. In germline, CDR1 is MNHEY, CDR2 SVGEGT. In nucleotides, the CDR3 is TGTGCCAGCAGCGAGACAGGGATTCAGCCCCAGCATTTT. Protein: CASSETGIQPQHF.

The rearrangement links TRBV6-2 or TRBV6-3 to TRBJ2-5; TRBD2 is a possible D gene (5 bases). Trimming took 6 bases from V and 6 from J, leaving 17 bases between them. Germline lookup yields CDR1 MNHEY and CDR2 SVGEGT. The CDR3 is made up of 14 amino acids. The CDR3 loop is CASREIRGVKTQYF. The CDR3 nucleotides read TGTGCCAGCAGGGAAATACGGGGAGTGAAGACCCAGTACTTC.

The rearrangement joins TRBV7-2 to TRBJ1-6; D might be TRBD1 (5 bases). V dropped 4 bases and J dropped 10 bases, with 17 bases sitting between them. The CDR3 has 15 amino acids. Per the germline V gene, CDR1 is SGHTA and CDR2 is FQGNSA. The CDR3 DNA reads as TGTGCCAGCAGCTCGGGACTTACGATGGGGTCACCCCTCCACTTT. Translation: CASSSGLTMGSPLHF.

The CDR3 sequence: CASSSTGHNEKLFF. Here the CDR3 DNA reads TGTGCCAGCAGCAGCACGGGGCATAATGAAAAACTGTTTTTT. The genes are TRBV13 and TRBJ1-4; possibly TRBD1 for D (5 bases). Germline V CDR1 and CDR2: PRHDT, FYEKMQ (reference sequence). V was clipped by 5 bases and J by 4 bases, with 11 bases between them. This CDR3 region has 14 residues.

The table lists this clonotype with a count of one. The gene calls are TRBV27 and TRBJ2-1; 9 nucleotides agree with TRBD2. The CDR3 spans 16 residues. CDR1 MNHEY and CDR2 SMNVEV come from the germline V gene (reference sequence). V gave up 3 bases and J gave up 7 bases; unmatched junction bases: 10. The CDR3 here is CASSFGRGLAGNEQFF. The CDR3 nucleotides read TGTGCCAGCAGTTTTGGGCGGGGGCTAGCGGGGAATGAGCAGTTCTTC.

The chain joins TRBV9 to TRBJ2-1; D possibly uses TRBD1 or TRBD2 (6 bases each). The V gene lost 4 bases and the J gene lost 5 bases, with 13 bases spanning the gap. This CDR3 has 14 residues. Germline V CDR1 and CDR2: SGDLS, YYNGEE. The CDR3 reads CASSPPRGHNEQFF. The CDR3 region has the DNA TGTGCCAGCAGCCCACCACGGGGGCACAATGAGCAGTTCTTC.

The chain couples TRBV7-3 to TRBJ2-5; D ambiguous. The CDR3 runs to 13 residues. Germline loops: CDR1 SGHTA, CDR2 FQGTGA. The V and J ends lost 2 bases and 2 bases respectively, with 6 bases between them. DNA for the CDR3: TGTGCCAGCAGCTTAGCGAATCAAGAGACCCAGTACTTC. Translated: CASSLANQETQYF. Full variable domain (outside the CDR3, taken from reference TRBV7-3 and TRBJ2-5): GAGVSQTPSNKVTEKGKYVELRCDPISGHTALYWYRQSLGQGPEFLIYFQGTGAADDSGLPNDRFFAVRPEGSVSTLKIQRTERGDSAVYLCASSLANQETQYFGPGTRLLVL.

This clonotype was recorded a few times. The gene calls are TRBV28 and TRBJ2-2; D gene ambiguous. The CDR3 runs to 13 residues. CDR1 is MDHEN and CDR2 is SYDVKM in the germline V gene. V lost 3 bases, J lost 5 bases, and 7 bases lay in between. The CDR3 loop reads CASSFWQTGELFF. The CDR3 DNA is TGTGCCAGCAGTTTCTGGCAAACCGGGGAGCTGTTTTTT.

The chain joins TRBV12-3 or TRBV12-4 to TRBJ2-2, with 7 bases matching TRBD1. V lost 5 bases and J lost 3; bases outside the gene matches: 9. This CDR3 has 16 residues. The CDR3 DNA follows: TGTGCCAGCAGTCCTAGGGGGCGCGAGGACACCGGGGAGCTGTTTTTT. As protein: CASSPRGREDTGELFF.

This clonotype was seen a handful of times. The chain employs TRBV29-1 and TRBJ2-3; D may be TRBD1 (6 bases). V shed 0 bases and J shed 3 bases, with 16 bases lying between them. From germline, CDR1 is SQVTM and CDR2 ANQGSEA. The CDR3 length is 16 residues. CDR3 sequence: CSVEDQAGAQTDTQYF. The CDR3 coding sequence is TGCAGCGTTGAAGATCAGGCAGGGGCGCAGACAGATACGCAGTATTTT.

This clonotype was seen only a few times. V and J are TRBV3-1 and TRBJ2-1; TRBD2 matches at 11 bases. The CDR3 runs 16 residues. Unmatched junction bases numbered 7, after V lost 4 bases and J lost 5 bases. CDR1 and CDR2 from the germline V gene are LGHDT and YNNKEL (reference sequence). CDR3 loop: CASSPLTSGSDNEQFF. The CDR3 DNA is TGTGCCAGCAGCCCCCTTACTAGCGGGAGTGACAATGAGCAGTTCTTC.

About this clonotype itself: The junction shows a germline mismatch at one end, possibly a read error. The J gene is TRBJ2-7, the V gene TRBV11-2; unclear D gene. The CDR3 covers 14 residues. Germline V gives CDR1 SGHAT, CDR2 FQNNGV. The CDR3 nucleotides are TGTGCCGGCAGCTTAACGCCGGCCGCCTACGAGCAGTACTTC. This codes for CAGSLTPAAYEQYF.

V gene TRBV10-3 combines with J gene TRBJ2-5, with TRBD2 matching over 15 bases. There are 15 residues in the CDR3. CDR1 and CDR2 from the germline V gene are ENHRY and SYGVKD. The junction had 10 bases not matched to a gene; V was cut back by 10 bases and J by 7 bases. The CDR3 coding sequence is TGTGCCAACCAGGGACTAGCGGGAGGAAGGGTGACCCAGTACTTC. Protein: CANQGLAGGRVTQYF.

The CDR3, as DNA: TGTGCCAGCAGCCAAGGACTAGCGGGAGGTTCCTTCTCCTACGAGCAGTACTTC. It is translated as CASSQGLAGGSFSYEQYF. The chain recombines TRBV4-2 with TRBJ2-7, with 13 bases that match TRBD2. CDR3 length: 18 amino acids. V lost 1 base and J lost 0; bases outside the gene matches: 6. Germline CDR1 reads LGHNA; CDR2 reads YNFKEQ.

This clonotype was seen a few times. The V and J genes are TRBV6-5 and TRBJ2-7; 10 bases agree with TRBD2. Trimming removed 6 bases from V and 7 bases from J; junction bases left unmatched: 12. CDR3 size: 15 residues. Looked up from germline, CDR1 is MNHEY and CDR2 is SVGAGI. CDR3 DNA sequence: TGTGCCAGCAGAATGGTTACTAGCGGGATAGGTGAGCAGTACTTC. This gives the protein CASRMVTSGIGEQYF.

CDR3 sequence (DNA): TGCAGTGCTAGAGAACCGACTAGCGGGACCTACGAGCAGTACTTC. Its translation: CSAREPTSGTYEQYF. The chain carries TRBV20-1 and TRBJ2-7, with 11 bases identical to TRBD2. With V trimmed by 0 bases and J by 2 bases, 3 bases remained unmatched. Germline CDR1 and CDR2: DFQATT and SNEGSKA (reference sequence). The CDR3 totals 15 residues.

The rearrangement uses TRBV5-1 and TRBJ1-2; D might be TRBD1 (6 bases). This CDR3 spans 14 amino acids. The germline CDR1 and CDR2 sequences are SGHRS and YFSETQ. Trimming shortened V by 0 bases and J by 4 bases, and 10 bases separated the two germline ends. The CDR3 DNA reads TGCGCCAGCAGCTTGGGCAGGGGAGCCTATGGCTACACCTTC. It is translated as CASSLGRGAYGYTF.